This TCR beta chain was found in a study of cytomegalovirus exposure and HLA in healthy donors. Germline V CDR1 and CDR2: MNHEY, SVGAGI. V lost 2 bases and J lost 1, with 9 bases in between. This CDR3 is built from 15 residues. Regarding the study as a whole: Confirmation was obtained in vitro that a few CMV-associated chains are specific for CMV antigens.

The study ran its PCR with 60 Vbeta and 13 Jbeta primers. Sequencing used immunoSEQ multiplex PCR; TCRdb keeps in-frame clones, though not all of them. Of around 130,000 clones in the sample, around 80% were seen once. To note about this clone: Its target is unknown.

This clonotype was sampled from a woman between 45 and 60 years old in good health and CMV-seronegative. The V call is TRBV6-5, the J call TRBJ2-1; a possible D gene is TRBD1 (5 bases). Sequencing was performed on PBMCs. The DNA for the CDR3 is TGTGCCAGCAGTTACGCGCAGGGTTCCTACAATGAGCAGTTCTTC. Amino acid sequence: CASSYAQGSYNEQFF.